The 3 T cell receptor beta chains presented below share a single source sample, sequenced in a study of identifying expanded T cells in peripheral blood (dated by TCRdb to about 2019). The library came from the immunoSEQ multiplex PCR assay. TCRdb stores this immuneACCESS table with in-frame sequences only. Part of the clones is absent; in the studies checked, under half of the shortfall reflects unresolved V genes, and no reason is known for the rest. The sample data list nearly 60,000 clones, and roughly 87% of these were observed just once. Roughly 3.6% of the sample goes to the ten largest clones. The source material was blood. These receptors all stem from a person between 18 and 75 years old in good health.

This chain joins TRBV6-1 and TRBJ2-2, with 7 nucleotides matching TRBD2. CDR1 and CDR2 (germline): MNHNS, SASEGT. The CDR3 has 15 residues. V was pared by 8 bases and J by 5 bases, with 11 bases of the junction left unmatched. The CDR3 reads CASERGREGTGELFF. CDR3 DNA: TGTGCCAGCGAACGGGGAAGGGAGGGGACCGGGGAGCTGTTTTTT.

The V and J genes are TRBV6-5 and TRBJ1-2; possible D gene TRBD1, 5 bases. Germline V CDR1 and CDR2: MNHEY, SVGAGI. CDR3 length: 14 residues. V lost 2 bases and J lost 3, with 10 bases in between. The CDR3 sequence: CASSYRGEYYGYTF. CDR3 coding DNA: TGTGCCAGCAGTTACCGAGGGGAATACTATGGCTACACCTTC.

The V call is TRBV18, the J call TRBJ1-5, with a weak D call TRBD1 (5 bases). Between the trimmed V and J ends, which lost 0 bases and 7 bases, there was a span of 13 bases. The CDR3 is 15 amino acids. Germline V gene sequence: CDR1 KGHSH, CDR2 LQKENI. This CDR3 reads CASSPPRESGQPQHF. The CDR3 DNA sequence: TGTGCCAGCTCACCACCCAGGGAATCGGGACAGCCCCAGCATTTT.